This T cell receptor beta chain was obtained from a study of blood T cell repertoires in COVID-19. Overall study context: In each case, the material was cDNA or gDNA derived from T cells, B-cell-depleted T cells, or PBMCs.

This clone was counted between two and nine times. The data were produced by immunoSEQ multiplex PCR, yet TCRdb's version contains in-frame clones alone and is incomplete. This sample has around 50,000 clones, with approximately 88% found just once. The sequenced sample was peripheral blood. This receptor was identified in a human donor in a cohort sampled during active COVID-19.

CDR3 sequence (DNA): TGTGCCTGGAACTACCCGGGGGACAGAGCCTACGAGCAGTACTTC. Protein sequence: CAWNYPGDRAYEQYF. This chain connects TRBV30 to TRBJ2-7, with D perhaps TRBD1 (7 bases). The CDR3 loop spans 15 amino acids. Germline V gives CDR1 GTSNPN, CDR2 SVGIG (reference sequence). V lost 4 bases, J lost 2 bases, and 18 bases lay in between.